The entry that follows covers one TCR beta chain sequence. This record belongs to a study of CD8+ T cells in alopecia areata. cDNA reverse transcribed from extracted RNA served as the sequencing template. TCRdb keeps only in-frame clones here, not all; method: immunoSEQ multiplex PCR. The data show 150,000 to 200,000 clones, around 60% seen once. Germline V gene lookup returns CDR1 SQVTM and CDR2 ANQGSEA. This CDR3 is 13 amino acids long. The V and J ends lost 6 bases and 3 bases, in that order; junction bases with no gene match: 5. The source is a human donor with alopecia areata. This chain joins TRBV29-1 and TRBJ2-1; TRBD1 matches at 7 bases. The input for sequencing was CD4+ T cells sorted from blood, taken at week 0. For the CDR3, the DNA is TGCAGCGTGGCCGGGACAGACTACAATGAGCAGTTCTTC. This sequence encodes CSVAGTDYNEQFF.